This T cell receptor beta chain emerged from a study of blood T cell repertoires in COVID-19. Study information: Acute-phase and convalescent COVID-19 samples originated in the United States, Italy and Spain. Nucleic acid was either cDNA or gDNA, and it came from T cells, B-cell-depleted T cells, or PBMCs.

V dropped 2 bases and J dropped 0; count of bases not matched to a gene: 8. Germline V gives CDR1 SGHVS, CDR2 FQNEAQ. The CDR3 sequence is 17 residues long. Some clones are missing from TCRdb's copy, which holds only in-frame ones; the method was immunoSEQ multiplex PCR. The sample includes under 250,000 clones, roughly four fifths of them seen just once. The chain couples TRBV7-8 to TRBJ2-5; TRBD2 matches at 8 bases. The sequenced sample was peripheral blood. The TCR was taken from a woman in her 40s with acute or convalescent COVID-19. CDR3 sequence (DNA): TGTGCCAGCAGCTTATGGGGCCGGGGGGGCAACCAAGAGACCCAGTACTTC. It is translated as CASSLWGRGGNQETQYF.